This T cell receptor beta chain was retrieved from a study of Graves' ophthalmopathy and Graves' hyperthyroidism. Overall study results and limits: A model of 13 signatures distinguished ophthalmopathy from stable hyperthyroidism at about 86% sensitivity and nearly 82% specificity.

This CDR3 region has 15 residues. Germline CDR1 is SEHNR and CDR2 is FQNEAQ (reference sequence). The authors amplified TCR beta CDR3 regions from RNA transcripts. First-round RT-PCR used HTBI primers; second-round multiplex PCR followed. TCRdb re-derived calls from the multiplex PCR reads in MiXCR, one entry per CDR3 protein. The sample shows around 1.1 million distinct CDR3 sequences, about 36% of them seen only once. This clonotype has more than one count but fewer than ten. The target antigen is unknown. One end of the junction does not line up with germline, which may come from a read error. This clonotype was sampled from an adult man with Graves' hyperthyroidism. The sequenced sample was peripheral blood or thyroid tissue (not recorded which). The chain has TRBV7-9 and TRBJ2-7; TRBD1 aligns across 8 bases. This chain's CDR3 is CASNAGQGSLFEQYF. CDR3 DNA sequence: TGCGCCAGCAATGCAGGACAGGGCTCCCTTTTCGAGCAGTACTTC.